A selection of T cell receptor beta chains follows, all from one sample in a study of T-cell reconstitution after alpha-beta-depleted transplantation in children. Each CDR3 protein is one row after TCRdb ran MiXCR on the PCR reads. In the table there are approximately 300,000 distinct CDR3 sequences, over 7% of which are singletons. This specimen consisted of peripheral blood, obtained 360 days after TCRalphabeta/CD19-depleted stem cell transplant. All receptors derive from a female patient under 10 years old who had a stem cell transplant for Fanconi anemia, so the T cells may come from the graft donor. Both conserved end residues are part of each CDR3. The D gene is left open where the match is weak. Part of the rows lack a size; the others show once, few, many or a class for expanded clones.

TGCGCCAGCAGCTTGGAGATTAATTCACCCCTCCACTTT CASSLEINSPLHF NA TRBV5-1 many TRBJ1-6
TGTGCCTGGAGTAGAAGGGCTTTGGACGAGCAGTACTTC CAWSRRALDEQYF NA TRBV30 NA TRBJ2-7
TGTGCCAGCAGCCCAACCCGCCCTAACTATGGCTACACCTTC CASSPTRPNYGYTF NA TRBV12-3/TRBV12-4 many TRBJ1-2
TGCGCCAGCAGCTCTGCTGGGGGATCCAATGAGCAGTTCTTC CASSSAGGSNEQFF NA TRBV5-1 many TRBJ2-1
TGTGCCAGCAGCGTAGGGCTTAGCGGGATTAATGAGCAGTTCTTC CASSVGLSGINEQFF TRBD2 TRBV9 many TRBJ2-1
TGTGCCAGCAGCACCACTAGTGTTTACGAGCAGTACTTC CASSTTSVYEQYF NA TRBV6-1 few TRBJ2-7
TGTGCCAGCAGCTTAGGTCTAGCGGGAGGCACAGATACGCAGTATTTT CASSLGLAGGTDTQYF TRBD2 TRBV5-1 many TRBJ2-3
TGTGCCAGCAGTTTCGGACAGGGGATCGGACCGGGGGCAGTTTCGAATGAGCAGTTCTTC CASSFGQGIGPGAVSNEQFF TRBD1 TRBV12-3/TRBV12-4 many TRBJ2-1
TGTGCCAGCAGCTTATTCCGTTCGAACACCGGGGAGCTGTTTTTT CASSLFRSNTGELFF NA TRBV7-2 many TRBJ2-2
TGCAGTGCTAGTAGCCGACAATCGGGCTACACCTTC CSASSRQSGYTF NA TRBV20-1 many TRBJ1-2
TGCAGTGCTAGAGATAACAGTCACTACGAGCAGTACTTC CSARDNSHYEQYF NA TRBV20-1 NA TRBJ2-7
TGTGCCAGCAGCTTAATGGGGCGGAGCTCCTACGAGCAGTACTTC CASSLMGRSSYEQYF NA TRBV11-2 many TRBJ2-7
TGTGCCAGTCCTTTCTACGAGCAGTACTTC CASPFYEQYF NA TRBV27 many TRBJ2-7
TGTGCCAGCCAATTACCCACCGCGAACACCGGGGAGCTGTTTTTT CASQLPTANTGELFF NA TRBV28 many TRBJ2-2
TGTGCCAGCAGTTCCCCTAGCGGGAGACTTGGTGAGCAGTACTTC CASSSPSGRLGEQYF TRBD2 TRBV28 NA TRBJ2-7